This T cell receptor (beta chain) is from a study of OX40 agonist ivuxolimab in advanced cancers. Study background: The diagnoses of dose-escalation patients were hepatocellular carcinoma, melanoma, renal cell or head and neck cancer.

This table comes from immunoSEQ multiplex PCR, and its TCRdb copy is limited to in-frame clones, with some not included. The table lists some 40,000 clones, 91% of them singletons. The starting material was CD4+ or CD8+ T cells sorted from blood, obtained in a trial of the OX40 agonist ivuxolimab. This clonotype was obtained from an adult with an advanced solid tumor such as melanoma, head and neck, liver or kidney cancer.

CDR3 region: CASSINTGANQPQHF. The CDR3 DNA is TGTGCCAGTAGTATAAATACGGGAGCCAATCAGCCCCAGCATTTT. The chain joins TRBV19 to TRBJ1-5, with D uncertain. There are 15 residues in the CDR3. V dropped 2 bases and J dropped 3 bases, with 11 bases sitting between them. Germline V gene sequence: CDR1 LNHDA, CDR2 SQIVND (reference sequence).